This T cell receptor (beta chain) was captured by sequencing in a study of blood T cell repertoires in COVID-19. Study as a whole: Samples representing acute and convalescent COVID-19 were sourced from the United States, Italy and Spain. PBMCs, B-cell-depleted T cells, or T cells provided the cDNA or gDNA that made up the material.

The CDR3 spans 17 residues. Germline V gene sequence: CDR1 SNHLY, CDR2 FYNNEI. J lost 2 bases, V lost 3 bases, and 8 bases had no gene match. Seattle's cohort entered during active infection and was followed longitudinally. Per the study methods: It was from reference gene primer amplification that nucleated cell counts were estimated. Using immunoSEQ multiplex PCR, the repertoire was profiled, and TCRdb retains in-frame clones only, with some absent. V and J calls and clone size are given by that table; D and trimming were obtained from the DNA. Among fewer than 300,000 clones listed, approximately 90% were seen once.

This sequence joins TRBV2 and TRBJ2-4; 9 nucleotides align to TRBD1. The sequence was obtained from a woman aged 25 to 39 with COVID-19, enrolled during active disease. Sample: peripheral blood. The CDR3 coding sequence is TGTGCCAGCAGTGAGGAGGGGACAGGGATTACCAAAAACATTCAGTACTTC. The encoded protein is CASSEEGTGITKNIQYF.